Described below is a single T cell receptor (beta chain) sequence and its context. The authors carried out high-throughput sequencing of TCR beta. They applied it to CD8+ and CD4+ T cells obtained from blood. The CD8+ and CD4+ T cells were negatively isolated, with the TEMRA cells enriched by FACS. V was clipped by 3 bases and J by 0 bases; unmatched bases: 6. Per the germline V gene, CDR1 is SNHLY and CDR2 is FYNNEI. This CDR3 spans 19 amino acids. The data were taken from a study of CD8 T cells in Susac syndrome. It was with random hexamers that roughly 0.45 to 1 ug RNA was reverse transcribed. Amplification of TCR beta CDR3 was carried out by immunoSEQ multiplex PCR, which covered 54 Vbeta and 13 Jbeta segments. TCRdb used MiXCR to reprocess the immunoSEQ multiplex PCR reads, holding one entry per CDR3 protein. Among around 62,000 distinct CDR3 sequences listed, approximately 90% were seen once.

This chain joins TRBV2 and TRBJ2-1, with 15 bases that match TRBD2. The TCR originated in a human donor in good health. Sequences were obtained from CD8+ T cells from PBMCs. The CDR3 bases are TGTGCCAGCAGTGAGGGACTAGCGGGGGGTCAGAGCTCCTACAATGAGCAGTTCTTC. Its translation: CASSEGLAGGQSSYNEQFF.